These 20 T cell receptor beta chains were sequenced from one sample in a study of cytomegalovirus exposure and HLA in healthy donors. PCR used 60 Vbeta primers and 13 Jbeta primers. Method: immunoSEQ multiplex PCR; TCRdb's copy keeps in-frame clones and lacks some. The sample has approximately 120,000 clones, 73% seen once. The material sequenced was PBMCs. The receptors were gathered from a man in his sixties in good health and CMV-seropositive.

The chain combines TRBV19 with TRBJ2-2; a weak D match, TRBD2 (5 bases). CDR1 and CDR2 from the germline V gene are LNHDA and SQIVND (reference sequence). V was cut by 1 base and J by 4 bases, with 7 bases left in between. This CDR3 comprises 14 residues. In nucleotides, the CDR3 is TGTGCCAGTAGTATAGGGGAGTTCACCGGGGAGCTGTTTTTT. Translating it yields CASSIGEFTGELFF. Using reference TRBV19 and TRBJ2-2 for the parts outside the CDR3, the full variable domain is DGGITQSPKYLFRKEGQNVTLSCEQNLNHDAMYWYRQDPGQGLRLIYYSQIVNDFQKGDIAEGYSVSREKKESFPLTVTSAQKNPTAFYLCASSIGEFTGELFFGEGSRLTVL.

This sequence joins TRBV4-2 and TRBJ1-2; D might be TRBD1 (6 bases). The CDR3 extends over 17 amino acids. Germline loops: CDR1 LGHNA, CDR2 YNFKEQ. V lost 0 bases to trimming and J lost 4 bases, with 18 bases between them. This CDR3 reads CASSQEVGRGGSYGYTF. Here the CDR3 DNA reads TGTGCCAGCAGCCAAGAGGTGGGGAGGGGGGGTAGCTATGGCTACACCTTC.

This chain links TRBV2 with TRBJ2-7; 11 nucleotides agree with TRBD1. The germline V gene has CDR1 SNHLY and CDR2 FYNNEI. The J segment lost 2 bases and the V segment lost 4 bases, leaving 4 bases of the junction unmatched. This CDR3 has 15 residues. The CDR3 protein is CASSAGTGGTYEQYF. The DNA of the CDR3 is TGTGCCAGCAGTGCAGGGACAGGGGGAACCTACGAGCAGTACTTC.

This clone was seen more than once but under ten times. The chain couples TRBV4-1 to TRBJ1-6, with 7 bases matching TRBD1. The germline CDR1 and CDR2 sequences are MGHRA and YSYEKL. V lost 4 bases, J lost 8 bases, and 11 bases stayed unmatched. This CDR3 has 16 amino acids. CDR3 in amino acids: CASSRTGQAYDSPLHF. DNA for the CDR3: TGCGCCAGCAGCCGGACCGGACAGGCCTACGATTCACCCCTCCACTTT.

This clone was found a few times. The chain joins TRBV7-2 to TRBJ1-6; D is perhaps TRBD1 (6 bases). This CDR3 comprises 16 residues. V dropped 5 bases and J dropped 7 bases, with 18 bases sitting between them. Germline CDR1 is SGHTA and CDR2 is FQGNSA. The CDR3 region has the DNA TGTGCCAGCAGCCCCAGGGGATTACTCACGAATTCACCCCTCCACTTT. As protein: CASSPRGLLTNSPLHF.

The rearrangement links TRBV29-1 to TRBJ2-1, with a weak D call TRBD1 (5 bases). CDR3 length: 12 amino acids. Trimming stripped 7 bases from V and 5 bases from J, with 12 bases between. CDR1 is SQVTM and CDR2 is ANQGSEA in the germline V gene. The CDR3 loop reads CSGGAPNNEQFF. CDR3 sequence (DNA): TGCAGCGGTGGGGCGCCTAACAATGAGCAGTTCTTC.

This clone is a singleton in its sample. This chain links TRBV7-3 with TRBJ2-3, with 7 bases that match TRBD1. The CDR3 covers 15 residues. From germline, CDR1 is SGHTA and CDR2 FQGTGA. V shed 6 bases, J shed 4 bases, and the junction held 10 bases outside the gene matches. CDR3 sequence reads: CASSFRPGGADTQYF. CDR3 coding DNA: TGTGCCAGCAGTTTCCGCCCAGGGGGAGCAGATACGCAGTATTTT.

Here the CDR3 reads CASSPTGDQYF. CDR3 bases: TGTGCCAGCAGCCCCACCGGGGACCAGTACTTC. The chain couples TRBV6-6 to TRBJ2-5, with D possibly matching TRBD2 (5 bases). Trimming removed 6 bases from V and 10 bases from J, with 12 bases in between. Germline V CDR1 and CDR2: MNHNY, SVGAGI (reference sequence). The CDR3 is 11 residues long.

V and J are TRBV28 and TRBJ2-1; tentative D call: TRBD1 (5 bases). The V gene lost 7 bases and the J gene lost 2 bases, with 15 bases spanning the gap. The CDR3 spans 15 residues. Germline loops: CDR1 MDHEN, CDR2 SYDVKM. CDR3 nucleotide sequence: TGTGCCAGCACCCGCCCAGCAGGGACCTACAATGAGCAGTTCTTC. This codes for CASTRPAGTYNEQFF. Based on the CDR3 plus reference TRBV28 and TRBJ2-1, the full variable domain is DVKVTQSSRYLVKRTGEKVFLECVQDMDHENMFWYRQDPGLGLRLIYFSYDVKMKEKGDIPEGYSVSREKKERFSLILESASTNQTSMYLCASTRPAGTYNEQFFGPGTRLTVL.

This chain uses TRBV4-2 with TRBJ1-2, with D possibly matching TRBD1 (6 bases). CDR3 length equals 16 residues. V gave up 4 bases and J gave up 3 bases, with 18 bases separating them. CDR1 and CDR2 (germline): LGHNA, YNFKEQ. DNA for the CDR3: TGTGCCAGCAGCCTGATTCCGAGGGGGTTGGACTATGGCTACACCTTC. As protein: CASSLIPRGLDYGYTF.

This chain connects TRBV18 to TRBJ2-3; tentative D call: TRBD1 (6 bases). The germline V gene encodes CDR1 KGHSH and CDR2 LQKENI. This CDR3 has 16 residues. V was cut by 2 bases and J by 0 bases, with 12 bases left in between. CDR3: CASSPGAGASTDTQYF. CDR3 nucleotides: TGTGCCAGCTCACCAGGAGCAGGGGCTAGCACAGATACGCAGTATTTT.

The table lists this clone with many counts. The CDR3, as DNA: TGCGCCAGCAGCCAGGAACCGGGACAGGGGTATGAAAAACTGTTTTTT. Amino acid sequence: CASSQEPGQGYEKLFF. This chain links TRBV4-1 with TRBJ1-4, with 10 bases aligning to TRBD1. Germline trimming cut 3 bases from V and 6 bases from J; bases unmatched to any gene: 7. This CDR3 comprises 16 residues. Germline V lookup: CDR1 MGHRA, CDR2 YSYEKL.

The CDR3 here is CAWTPGGLNEKLFF. The CDR3 bases are TGTGCCTGGACCCCCGGGGGGTTAAATGAAAAACTGTTTTTT. The chain is built from TRBV30 and TRBJ1-4, with D perhaps TRBD1 (5 bases). Looked up from germline, CDR1 is GTSNPN and CDR2 is SVGIG (reference sequence). The CDR3 extends over 14 amino acids. V was trimmed by 4 bases and J by 5 bases, leaving 14 bases between them.

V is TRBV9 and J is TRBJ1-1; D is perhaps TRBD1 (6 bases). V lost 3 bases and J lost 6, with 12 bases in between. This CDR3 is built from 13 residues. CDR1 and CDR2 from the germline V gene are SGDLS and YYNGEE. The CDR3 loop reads CASSAPQGPEAFF. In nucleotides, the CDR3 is TGTGCCAGCAGCGCTCCACAGGGACCTGAAGCTTTCTTT.

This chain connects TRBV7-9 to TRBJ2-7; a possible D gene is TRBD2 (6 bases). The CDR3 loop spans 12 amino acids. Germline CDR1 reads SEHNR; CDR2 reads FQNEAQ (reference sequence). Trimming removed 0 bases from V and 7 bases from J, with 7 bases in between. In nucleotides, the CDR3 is TGTGCCAGCAGCTTAGCTGGGGGGGAGCAGTACTTC. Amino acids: CASSLAGGEQYF.

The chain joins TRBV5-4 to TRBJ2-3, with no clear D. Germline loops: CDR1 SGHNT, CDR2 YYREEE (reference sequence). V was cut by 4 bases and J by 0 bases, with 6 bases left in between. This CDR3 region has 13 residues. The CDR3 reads CASSSPSTDTQYF. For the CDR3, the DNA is TGTGCCAGCAGCAGCCCTAGCACAGATACGCAGTATTTT.

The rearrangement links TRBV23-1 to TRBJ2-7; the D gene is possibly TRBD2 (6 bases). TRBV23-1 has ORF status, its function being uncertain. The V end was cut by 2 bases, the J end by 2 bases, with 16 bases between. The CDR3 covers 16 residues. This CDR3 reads CASSQPRQGGAYEQYF. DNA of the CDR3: TGCGCCAGCAGTCAACCCCGGCAGGGAGGAGCCTACGAGCAGTACTTC.

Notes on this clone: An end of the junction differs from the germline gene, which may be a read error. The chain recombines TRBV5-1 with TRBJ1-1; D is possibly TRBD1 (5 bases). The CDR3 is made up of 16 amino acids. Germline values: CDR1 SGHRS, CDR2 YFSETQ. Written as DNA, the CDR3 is TGCGCCAGCAGTTTGGCCGCTTGGGGGACTGACACTGAAGCTTTCTTT. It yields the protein CASSLAAWGTDTEAFF. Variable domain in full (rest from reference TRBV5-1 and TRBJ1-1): KAGVTQTPRYLIKTRGQQVTLSCSPISGHRSVSWYQQTPGQGLQFLFEYFSETQRNKGNFPGRFSGRQFSNSRSEMNVSTLELGDSALYLCASSLAAWGTDTEAFFGQGTRLTVV.

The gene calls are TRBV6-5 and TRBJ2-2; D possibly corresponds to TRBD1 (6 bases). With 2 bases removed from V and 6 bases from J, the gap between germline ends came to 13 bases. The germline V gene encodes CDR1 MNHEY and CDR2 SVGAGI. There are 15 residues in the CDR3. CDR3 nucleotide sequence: TGTGCCAGCAGTTACGTACAGGGAGAGCCCGGGGAGCTGTTTTTT. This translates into CASSYVQGEPGELFF.

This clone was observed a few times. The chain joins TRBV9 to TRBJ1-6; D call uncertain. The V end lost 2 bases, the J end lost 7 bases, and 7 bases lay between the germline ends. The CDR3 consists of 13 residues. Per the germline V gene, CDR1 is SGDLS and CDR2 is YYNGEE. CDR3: CASSVGQNSPLHF. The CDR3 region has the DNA TGTGCCAGCAGCGTGGGCCAGAATTCACCCCTCCACTTT.